The 22 T cell receptor beta chains below all came from one sample that was sequenced in a study of T cells after somatic rescue of genetic block. Profiling relied on immunoSEQ multiplex PCR, and the TCRdb table lists in-frame clones only, not all of them. The data contain over 55,000 clones, roughly 94% of them singletons. Sequenced material: peripheral blood mononuclear cells (PBMCs). The receptors originated from a man in his forties or fifties.

V is TRBV14 and J is TRBJ1-6; TRBD1 is a possible D gene (5 bases). The germline gives CDR1 SGHDN, CDR2 FVKESK. The CDR3 spans 13 residues. V gave up 6 bases and J gave up 7 bases, with 10 bases separating them. The CDR3 bases are TGTGCCAGCAGTCCCGGGGGGAATTCACCCCTCCACTTT. This encodes CASSPGGNSPLHF.

This chain links TRBV7-2 with TRBJ2-1; a weak D match, TRBD2 (6 bases). Germline CDR1 and CDR2: SGHTA and FQGNSA. Trimming removed 5 bases from V and 9 bases from J, with 11 bases in between. There are 12 residues in the CDR3. The CDR3: CASSAVGGEQFF. CDR3 DNA sequence: TGTGCCAGCAGCGCCGTCGGGGGTGAGCAGTTCTTC.

This chain uses TRBV2 with TRBJ2-5, with 13 positions matching TRBD2. The better agreement between TRBJ2-7 and the DNA end casts doubt on the J call. CDR3 length equals 14 residues. Germline assignment: CDR1 SNHLY and CDR2 FYNNEI. The CDR3 loop reads CASSTSGGAYEQYF. CDR3 DNA: TGTGCCAGCAGCACTAGCGGGGGGGCCTACGAGCAGTACTTC.

The chain combines TRBV6-4 with TRBJ2-2; D remains ambiguous. The CDR3 runs 13 residues. Germline V gene sequence: CDR1 MRHNA, CDR2 SNTAGT. V lost 5 bases to trimming and J lost 3 bases, with 7 bases between them. This CDR3 is CASSPDYTGELFF. CDR3 in DNA: TGTGCCAGCAGTCCCGACTACACCGGGGAGCTGTTTTTT.

The chain joins TRBV30 to TRBJ1-3; D is perhaps TRBD1 (6 bases). Germline V gene lookup returns CDR1 GTSNPN and CDR2 SVGIG (reference sequence). There are 13 residues in the CDR3. The germline V and J ends were trimmed by 7 bases and 5 bases, with 15 bases remaining between them. The CDR3 loop reads CAYQDSRRNTIYF. For the CDR3, the DNA is TGTGCCTATCAGGACAGCCGACGAAACACCATATATTTT. Using reference TRBV30 and TRBJ1-3 for the parts outside the CDR3, the full variable domain is SQTIHQWPATLVQPVGSPLSLECTVEGTSNPNLYWYRQAAGRGLQLLFYSVGIGQISSEVPQNLSASRPQDRQFILSSKKLLLSDSGFYLCAYQDSRRNTIYFGEGSWLTVV.

CDR3 DNA sequence: TGTGCCAGCTCACTTAACAGGGATGGCTACACCTTC. This gives the protein CASSLNRDGYTF. The chain is built from TRBV18 and TRBJ1-2; tentatively, D is TRBD1 (6 bases). Germline CDR1 reads KGHSH; CDR2 reads LQKENI. V was pared by 4 bases and J by 6 bases, with 9 bases between. This CDR3 is 12 amino acids long.

The chain recombines TRBV19 with TRBJ2-2, with a weak D call TRBD2 (7 bases). Germline V gene lookup returns CDR1 LNHDA and CDR2 SQIVND (reference sequence). Trimming took off 4 bases at V and 0 bases at J, with 12 bases between the two ends. The CDR3 loop spans 16 amino acids. In nucleotides, the CDR3 is TGTGCCAGTAGTAGCAGCGGGACATCGAACACCGGGGAGCTGTTTTTT. Translation: CASSSSGTSNTGELFF.

The chain combines TRBV7-9 with TRBJ2-3; no definite D call. The length of the CDR3 is 15 residues. Germline CDR1 and CDR2: SEHNR and FQNEAQ (reference sequence). The V end lost 5 bases, the J end lost 1 base, and 13 bases lay between the germline ends. CDR3 region: CASSHRPRRTDTQYF. The CDR3 nucleotides are TGTGCCAGCAGCCATCGGCCCAGGCGCACAGATACGCAGTATTTT. Full variable domain (missing parts from reference TRBV7-9 and TRBJ2-3): DTGVSQNPRHKITKRGQNVTFRCDPISEHNRLYWYRQTLGQGPEFLTYFQNEAQLEKSRLLSDRFSAERPKGSFSTLEIQRTEQGDSAMYLCASSHRPRRTDTQYFGPGTRLTVL.

The chain joins TRBV30 to TRBJ1-2, with D perhaps TRBD1 (5 bases). Germline values: CDR1 GTSNPN, CDR2 SVGIG (reference sequence). This CDR3 is built from 15 residues. Trimming stripped 8 bases from V and 7 bases from J, with 26 bases between. The CDR3 sequence is CALPVQGGFSFGYTF. In nucleotides, the CDR3 is TGTGCCCTCCCCGTGCAGGGAGGCTTTTCTTTTGGCTACACCTTC.

The chain joins TRBV5-1 to TRBJ2-7; 14 bases line up with TRBD2. There are 16 residues in the CDR3. The ends lost 4 bases at V and 4 bases at J; junction bases unmatched: 7. Germline CDR1 SGHRS, CDR2 YFSETQ. DNA of the CDR3: TGCGCCAGCAGCGGGCCGGGACTAGCGGGGGCGTACGAGCAGTACTTC. It codes for CASSGPGLAGAYEQYF. Based on the CDR3 plus reference TRBV5-1 and TRBJ2-7, the full variable domain is KAGVTQTPRYLIKTRGQQVTLSCSPISGHRSVSWYQQTPGQGLQFLFEYFSETQRNKGNFPGRFSGRQFSNSRSEMNVSTLELGDSALYLCASSGPGLAGAYEQYFGPGTRLTVT.

The genes are TRBV6-1 and TRBJ2-7; TRBD2 matches 12 bases. The germline gives CDR1 MNHNS, CDR2 SASEGT. The CDR3 runs to 16 residues. The V gene end was trimmed by 4 bases and the J gene end by 0 bases; junction bases not matched to a gene: 4. The CDR3 DNA is TGTGCCAGCAGTGGCTTGACTAGCGGGAGCTCCTACGAGCAGTACTTC. Its protein product is CASSGLTSGSSYEQYF.

The rearrangement joins TRBV11-2 to TRBJ2-3, with D possibly TRBD1 on 5 matching bases. Germline values: CDR1 SGHAT, CDR2 FQNNGV. The germline V and J ends were trimmed by 5 bases and 4 bases, with 10 bases remaining between them. The CDR3 spans 13 residues. In DNA form, the CDR3 reads TGTGCCAGCAGCAAACGACAGTCAGATACGCAGTATTTT. Protein sequence: CASSKRQSDTQYF.

CDR3 DNA: TGTGCCAGCAGCGAACTAGCGGGAGGGTACAATGAGCAGTTCTTC. It specifies CASSELAGGYNEQFF. This chain connects TRBV5-5 to TRBJ2-1; 13 positions agree with TRBD2. CDR1 is SGHKS, CDR2 YYEKEE, per germline (reference sequence). This CDR3 has 15 amino acids. The V segment lost 4 bases and the J segment 4 bases; nucleotides outside the gene matches: 2.

The chain's CDR3 is CASSTAATQPQHF. CDR3 DNA: TGTGCCAGCTCAACGGCCGCCACTCAGCCCCAGCATTTT. This chain uses TRBV18 with TRBJ1-5; no definite D call. Germline CDR1 reads KGHSH; CDR2 reads LQKENI. V was clipped by 5 bases and J by 6 bases, with 11 bases between them. The CDR3 length is 13 residues.

The gene calls are TRBV27 and TRBJ2-5; D possibly corresponds to TRBD2 (6 bases). V gave up 5 bases and J gave up 5 bases, with 15 bases separating them. The CDR3 runs 14 residues. CDR1 is MNHEY, CDR2 SMNVEV, per germline (reference sequence). CDR3 sequence: CASSPSSVSETQYF. The CDR3 DNA sequence: TGTGCCAGCAGTCCATCTAGCGTCTCTGAGACCCAGTACTTC.

The chain carries TRBV6-1 and TRBJ2-7, with 9 bases lining up with TRBD1. The junction had 5 bases not matched to a gene; V was cut back by 5 bases and J by 6 bases. This CDR3 is built from 13 residues. Germline CDR1 reads MNHNS; CDR2 reads SASEGT. The CDR3 DNA follows: TGTGCCAGCAGTCACCGGGACAGGGCCGAGCAGTACTTC. It codes for CASSHRDRAEQYF.

The chain carries TRBV19 and TRBJ1-5; 9 nucleotides agree with TRBD1. This CDR3 comprises 17 residues. The germline CDR1 and CDR2 sequences are LNHDA and SQIVND (reference sequence). J was trimmed by 0 bases and V by 4 bases; bases with no gene match: 7. In nucleotides, the CDR3 is TGTGCCAGTAGTAAGGACAGGGGAGGGTATAGCAATCAGCCCCAGCATTTT. Its protein is CASSKDRGGYSNQPQHF.

This rearrangement joins TRBV11-2 to TRBJ2-1; no firm D call. The CDR3 runs to 14 residues. V was trimmed by 4 bases and J by 3 bases, leaving 10 bases between them. From germline, CDR1 is SGHAT and CDR2 FQNNGV. This chain's CDR3 is CASSSSLGYNEQFF. DNA of the CDR3: TGTGCCAGCAGCTCGAGCCTCGGCTACAATGAGCAGTTCTTC.

This clone has a handful of counts. V and J are TRBV19 and TRBJ1-3, with D possibly TRBD1 on 5 matching bases. Germline V gives CDR1 LNHDA, CDR2 SQIVND (reference sequence). Trimming cost V 4 bases and J 0 bases, with 7 bases left between them. The CDR3 length is 14 residues. CDR3 sequence reads: CASSKGPSGNTIYF. The CDR3 DNA is TGTGCCAGTAGTAAGGGACCCTCTGGAAACACCATATATTTT. Full variable domain (outside the CDR3, taken from reference TRBV19 and TRBJ1-3): DGGITQSPKYLFRKEGQNVTLSCEQNLNHDAMYWYRQDPGQGLRLIYYSQIVNDFQKGDIAEGYSVSREKKESFPLTVTSAQKNPTAFYLCASSKGPSGNTIYFGEGSWLTVV.

The chain has TRBV5-4 and TRBJ2-3; TRBD2 matches 11 bases. CDR1 is SGHNT and CDR2 is YYREEE in the germline V gene (reference sequence). This CDR3 is built from 16 residues. Germline trimming cut 4 bases from V and 2 bases from J; bases unmatched to any gene: 6. The DNA of the CDR3 is TGTGCCAGCAGCACCCGGACTAGCGGGCCCACAGATACGCAGTATTTT. Protein sequence: CASSTRTSGPTDTQYF. The entire variable domain, with the rest obtained from reference TRBV5-4 and TRBJ2-3, is as follows: ETGVTQSPTHLIKTRGQQVTLRCSSQSGHNTVSWYQQALGQGPQFIFQYYREEENGRGNFPPRFSGLQFPNYSSELNVNALELDDSALYLCASSTRTSGPTDTQYFGPGTRLTVL.

In this sample, this clone turned up once. The chain links TRBV7-9 to TRBJ2-3, with D hard to call. V was pared by 5 bases and J by 3 bases, with 9 bases between. Germline CDR1 is SEHNR and CDR2 is FQNEAQ (reference sequence). This CDR3 is 13 amino acids long. DNA for the CDR3: TGTGCCAGCAGCCCCACCGGTACAGATACGCAGTATTTT. As protein: CASSPTGTDTQYF.

The J gene is TRBJ2-7, the V gene TRBV2, with D possibly called TRBD1 or TRBD2 (5 bases each). There are 13 residues in the CDR3. Trimming stripped 8 bases from V and 1 base from J, with 12 bases between. Looked up from germline, CDR1 is SNHLY and CDR2 is FYNNEI. Here the CDR3 DNA reads TGTGCCAGCGGGACCGCTCGTTCCTACGAGCAGTACTTC. Its translation is CASGTARSYEQYF.